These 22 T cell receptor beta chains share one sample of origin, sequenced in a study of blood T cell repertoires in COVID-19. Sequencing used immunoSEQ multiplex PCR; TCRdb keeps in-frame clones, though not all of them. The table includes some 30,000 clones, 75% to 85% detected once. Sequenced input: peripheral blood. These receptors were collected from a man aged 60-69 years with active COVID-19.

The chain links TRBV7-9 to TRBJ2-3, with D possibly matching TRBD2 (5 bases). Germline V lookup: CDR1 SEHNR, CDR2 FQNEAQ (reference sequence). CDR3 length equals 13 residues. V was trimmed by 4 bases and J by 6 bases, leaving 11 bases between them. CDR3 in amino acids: CASSSRGGDTQYF. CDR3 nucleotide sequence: TGTGCCAGCAGCTCCCGGGGTGGGGATACGCAGTATTTT.

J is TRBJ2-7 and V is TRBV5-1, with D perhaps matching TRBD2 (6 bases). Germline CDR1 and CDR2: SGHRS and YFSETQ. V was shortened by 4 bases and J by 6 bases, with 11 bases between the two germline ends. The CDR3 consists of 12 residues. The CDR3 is CASSGGKGEQYF. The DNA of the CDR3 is TGCGCCAGCAGCGGGGGGAAGGGCGAGCAGTACTTC.

Here the CDR3 DNA reads TGTGCCAGCAGCGCACAGGGGCCAACTAATGAAAAACTGTTTTTT. Its protein is CASSAQGPTNEKLFF. This chain connects TRBV11-2 to TRBJ1-4; 7 bases line up with TRBD1. CDR3 length: 15 amino acids. The J segment lost 0 bases and the V segment lost 5 bases, leaving 3 bases of the junction unmatched. Germline CDR1 SGHAT, CDR2 FQNNGV.

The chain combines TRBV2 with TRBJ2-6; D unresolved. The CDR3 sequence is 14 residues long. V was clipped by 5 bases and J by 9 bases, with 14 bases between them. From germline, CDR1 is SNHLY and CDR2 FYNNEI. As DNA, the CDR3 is TGTGCCAGCAGTCCCCATGGGCAGTTCAACGTCCTGACTTTC. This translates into CASSPHGQFNVLTF.

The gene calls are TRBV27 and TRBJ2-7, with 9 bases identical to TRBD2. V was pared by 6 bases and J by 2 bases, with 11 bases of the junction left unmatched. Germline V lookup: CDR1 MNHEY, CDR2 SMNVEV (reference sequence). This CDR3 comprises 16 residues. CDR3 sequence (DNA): TGTGCCAGCAGAATGGCGGGAGGGATAGCCCCCTACGAGCAGTACTTC. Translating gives CASRMAGGIAPYEQYF.

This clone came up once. The CDR3 DNA reads as TGTGCCAGCAGTACCAAGACAGGGTTGCGAGAGACCCAGTACTTC. Translating gives CASSTKTGLRETQYF. The rearrangement links TRBV6-6 to TRBJ2-5; 7 bases fit TRBD1. Trimming at V came to 5 bases and at J to 4 bases, leaving 10 bases not matched to a gene. CDR1 and CDR2 from the germline V gene are MNHNY and SVGAGI (reference sequence). The CDR3 has 15 residues.

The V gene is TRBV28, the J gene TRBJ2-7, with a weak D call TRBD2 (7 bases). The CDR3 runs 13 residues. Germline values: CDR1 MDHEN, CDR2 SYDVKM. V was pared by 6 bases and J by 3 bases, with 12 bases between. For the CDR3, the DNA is TGTGCCAGCAGGGGGGGCGGGGGCTACGAGCAGTACTTC. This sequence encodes CASRGGGGYEQYF.

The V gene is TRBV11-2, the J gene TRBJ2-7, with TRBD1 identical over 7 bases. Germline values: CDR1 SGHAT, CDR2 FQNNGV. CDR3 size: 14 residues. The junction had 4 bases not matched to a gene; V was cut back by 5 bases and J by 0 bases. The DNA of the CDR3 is TGTGCCAGCAGCCGGGACAGCGGCTCCTACGAGCAGTACTTC. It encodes CASSRDSGSYEQYF.

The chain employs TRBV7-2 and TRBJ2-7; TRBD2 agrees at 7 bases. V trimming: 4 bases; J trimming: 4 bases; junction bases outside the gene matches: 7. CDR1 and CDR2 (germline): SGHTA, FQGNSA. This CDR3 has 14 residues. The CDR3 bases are TGTGCCAGCAGCTCGGGGGGAGGGGTATACGAGCAGTACTTC. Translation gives CASSSGGGVYEQYF. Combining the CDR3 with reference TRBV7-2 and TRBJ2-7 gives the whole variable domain GAGVSQSPSNKVTEKGKDVELRCDPISGHTALYWYRQSLGQGLEFLIYFQGNSAPDKSGLPSDRFSAERTGGSVSTLTIQRTQQEDSAVYLCASSSGGGVYEQYFGPGTRLTVT.

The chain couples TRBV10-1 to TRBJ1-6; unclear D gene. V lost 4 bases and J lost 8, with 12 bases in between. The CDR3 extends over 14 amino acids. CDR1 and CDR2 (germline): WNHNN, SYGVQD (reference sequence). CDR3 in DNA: TGCGCCAGCAGTGCTGGGTCGGCGGATTCACCCCTCCACTTT. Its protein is CASSAGSADSPLHF.

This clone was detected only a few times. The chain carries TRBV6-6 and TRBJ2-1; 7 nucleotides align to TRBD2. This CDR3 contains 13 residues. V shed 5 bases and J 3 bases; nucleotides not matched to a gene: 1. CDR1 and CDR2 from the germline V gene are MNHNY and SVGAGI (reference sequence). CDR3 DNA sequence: TGTGCCAGCAGTGCTAGCGGCTACAATGAGCAGTTCTTC. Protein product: CASSASGYNEQFF.

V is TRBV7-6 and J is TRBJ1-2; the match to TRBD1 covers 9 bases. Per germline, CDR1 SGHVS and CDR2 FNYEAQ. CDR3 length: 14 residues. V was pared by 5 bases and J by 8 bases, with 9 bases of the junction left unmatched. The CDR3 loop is CASSLQDRGVGYTF. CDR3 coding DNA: TGTGCCAGCAGCCTCCAGGACAGGGGAGTAGGCTACACCTTC.

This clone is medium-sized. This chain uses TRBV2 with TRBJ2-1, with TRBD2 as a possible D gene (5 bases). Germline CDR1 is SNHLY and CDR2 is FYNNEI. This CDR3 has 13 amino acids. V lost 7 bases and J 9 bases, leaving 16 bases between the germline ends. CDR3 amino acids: CASNRRTPAEQFF. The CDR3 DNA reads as TGTGCCAGCAATCGGAGGACCCCCGCTGAGCAGTTCTTC.

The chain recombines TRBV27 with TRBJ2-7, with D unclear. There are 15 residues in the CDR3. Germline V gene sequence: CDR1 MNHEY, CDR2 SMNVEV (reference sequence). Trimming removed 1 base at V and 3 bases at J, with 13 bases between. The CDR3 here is CASSLFGGLNYEQYF. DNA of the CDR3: TGTGCCAGCAGTTTATTCGGCGGCCTAAACTACGAGCAGTACTTC.

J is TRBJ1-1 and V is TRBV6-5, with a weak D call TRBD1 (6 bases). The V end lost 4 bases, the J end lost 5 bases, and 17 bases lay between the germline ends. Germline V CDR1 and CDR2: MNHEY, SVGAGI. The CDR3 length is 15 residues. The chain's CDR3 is CASSSPGVRKTEAFF. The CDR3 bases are TGTGCCAGCAGTTCGCCAGGGGTCCGGAAAACTGAAGCTTTCTTT.

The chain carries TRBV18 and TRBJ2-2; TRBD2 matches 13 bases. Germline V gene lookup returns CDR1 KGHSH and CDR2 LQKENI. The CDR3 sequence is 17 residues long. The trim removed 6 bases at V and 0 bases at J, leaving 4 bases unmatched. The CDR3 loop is CASSRLAGGSNTGELFF. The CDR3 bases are TGTGCCAGCTCTCGACTAGCGGGAGGTTCGAACACCGGGGAGCTGTTTTTT.

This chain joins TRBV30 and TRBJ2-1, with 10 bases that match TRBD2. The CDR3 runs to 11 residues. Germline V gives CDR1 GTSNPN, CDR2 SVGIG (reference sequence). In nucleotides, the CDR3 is TGTGGCAGCGGGAGGGCCCATGAGCAGTTCTTC. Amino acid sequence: CGSGRAHEQFF.

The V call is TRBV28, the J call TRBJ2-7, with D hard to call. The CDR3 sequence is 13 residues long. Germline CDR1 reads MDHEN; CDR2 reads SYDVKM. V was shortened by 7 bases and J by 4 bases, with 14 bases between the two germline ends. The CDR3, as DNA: TGTGCCAGCATGTCCTCGGGTTTGTACGAGCAGTACTTC. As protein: CASMSSGLYEQYF.

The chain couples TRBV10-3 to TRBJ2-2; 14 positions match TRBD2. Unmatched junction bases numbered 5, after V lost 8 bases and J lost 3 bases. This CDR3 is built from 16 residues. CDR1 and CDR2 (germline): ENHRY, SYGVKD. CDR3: CAIPGLAGDHTGELFF. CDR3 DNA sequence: TGTGCCATCCCGGGACTAGCGGGAGATCACACCGGGGAGCTGTTTTTT.

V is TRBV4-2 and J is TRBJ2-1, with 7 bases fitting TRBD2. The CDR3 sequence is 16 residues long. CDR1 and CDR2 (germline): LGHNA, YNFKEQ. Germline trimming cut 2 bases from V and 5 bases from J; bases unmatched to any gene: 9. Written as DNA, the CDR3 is TGTGCCAGCAGCCAATCAATGACTAGCTTTAACAATGAGCAGTTCTTC. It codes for CASSQSMTSFNNEQFF.

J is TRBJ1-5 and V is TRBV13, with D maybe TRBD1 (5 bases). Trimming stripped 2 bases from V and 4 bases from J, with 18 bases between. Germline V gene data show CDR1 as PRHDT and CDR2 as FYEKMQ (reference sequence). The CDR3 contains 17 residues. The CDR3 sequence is CASSLKDKYGGNQPQHF. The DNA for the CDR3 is TGTGCCAGCAGCTTAAAAGATAAGTATGGGGGGAATCAGCCCCAGCATTTT.

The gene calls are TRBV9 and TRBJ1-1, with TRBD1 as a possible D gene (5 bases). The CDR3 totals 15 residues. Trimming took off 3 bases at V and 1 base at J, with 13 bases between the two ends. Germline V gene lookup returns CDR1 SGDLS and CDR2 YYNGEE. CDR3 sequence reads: CASSGTRDKNTEAFF. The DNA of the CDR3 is TGTGCCAGCAGCGGAACCAGGGATAAGAACACTGAAGCTTTCTTT.